This T cell receptor (beta chain) comes out of a study of cytomegalovirus exposure and HLA in healthy donors. Trimming took 4 bases from V and 4 from J; bases not matched to a gene: 7. The CDR3 contains 15 residues. Per germline, CDR1 MGHRA and CDR2 YSYEKL. Primers: 60 Vbeta forward and 13 Jbeta reverse. TCRdb's copy holds only in-frame clones and misses some; the assay was immunoSEQ multiplex PCR. The sample lists 120,000 or so clones, 8% to 11% occurring once. This chain uses TRBV4-1 with TRBJ2-3; 8 bases agree with TRBD2. The sequencing sample was made of PBMCs. The sequence derives from a woman younger than 30 in good health and CMV-seropositive. CDR3 sequence reads: CASSPAGAYPDTQYF. The CDR3 coding sequence is TGCGCCAGCAGCCCAGCGGGAGCCTATCCAGATACGCAGTATTTT.